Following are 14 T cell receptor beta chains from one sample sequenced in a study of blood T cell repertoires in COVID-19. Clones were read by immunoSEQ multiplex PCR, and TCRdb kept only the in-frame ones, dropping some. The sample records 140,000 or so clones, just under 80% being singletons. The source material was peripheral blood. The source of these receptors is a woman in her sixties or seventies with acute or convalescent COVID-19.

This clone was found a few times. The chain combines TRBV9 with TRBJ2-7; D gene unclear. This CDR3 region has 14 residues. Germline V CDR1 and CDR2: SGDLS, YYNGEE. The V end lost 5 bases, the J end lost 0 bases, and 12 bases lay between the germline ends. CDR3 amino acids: CASRADGVSYEQYF. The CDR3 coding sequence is TGTGCCAGCAGGGCCGACGGAGTCTCCTACGAGCAGTACTTC.

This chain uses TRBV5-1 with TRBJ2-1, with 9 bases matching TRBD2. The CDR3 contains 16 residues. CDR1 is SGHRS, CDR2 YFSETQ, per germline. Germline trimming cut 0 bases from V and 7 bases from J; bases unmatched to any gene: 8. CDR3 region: CASSLAGASGDNEQFF. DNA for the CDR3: TGCGCCAGCAGCTTGGCCGGGGCTAGCGGGGATAATGAGCAGTTCTTC.

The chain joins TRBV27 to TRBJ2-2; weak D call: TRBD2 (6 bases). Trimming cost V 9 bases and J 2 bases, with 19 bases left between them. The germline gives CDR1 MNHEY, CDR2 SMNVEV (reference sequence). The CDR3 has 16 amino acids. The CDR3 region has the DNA TGTGCCAGTCACCCTCCCGGGACTTACAACACCGGGGAGCTGTTTTTT. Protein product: CASHPPGTYNTGELFF.

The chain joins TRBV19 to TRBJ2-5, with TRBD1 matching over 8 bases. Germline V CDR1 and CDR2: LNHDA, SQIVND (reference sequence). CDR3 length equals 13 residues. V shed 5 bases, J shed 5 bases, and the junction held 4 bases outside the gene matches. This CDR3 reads CASSLYRGETQYF. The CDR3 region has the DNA TGTGCCAGTAGTCTTTACAGGGGGGAGACCCAGTACTTC.

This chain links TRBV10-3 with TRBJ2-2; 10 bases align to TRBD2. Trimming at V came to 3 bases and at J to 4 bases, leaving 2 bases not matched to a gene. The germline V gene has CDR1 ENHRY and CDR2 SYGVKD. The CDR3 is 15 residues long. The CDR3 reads CAISDRLAGTGELFF. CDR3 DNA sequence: TGTGCCATCAGTGACAGACTAGCGGGCACCGGGGAGCTGTTTTTT.

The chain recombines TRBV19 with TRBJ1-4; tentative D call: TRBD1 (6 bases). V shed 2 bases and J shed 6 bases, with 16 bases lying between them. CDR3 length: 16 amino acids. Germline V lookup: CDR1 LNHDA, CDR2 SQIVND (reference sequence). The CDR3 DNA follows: TGTGCCAGTAGTATACTGGGGGCGTCGGACGATGAAAAACTGTTTTTT. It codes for CASSILGASDDEKLFF.

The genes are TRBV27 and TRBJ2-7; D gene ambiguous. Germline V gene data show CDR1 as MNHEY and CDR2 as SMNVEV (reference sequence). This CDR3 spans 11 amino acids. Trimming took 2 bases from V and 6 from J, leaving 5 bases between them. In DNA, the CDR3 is TGTGCCAGCAGTTTAGGGCTCGAGCAGTACTTC. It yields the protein CASSLGLEQYF.

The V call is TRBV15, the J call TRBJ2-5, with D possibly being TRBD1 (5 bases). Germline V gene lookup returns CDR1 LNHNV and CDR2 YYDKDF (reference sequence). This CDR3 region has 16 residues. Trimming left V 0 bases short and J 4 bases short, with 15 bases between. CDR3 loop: CATSRDLGQGSETQYF. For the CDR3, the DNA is TGTGCCACCAGCAGAGATCTGGGCCAGGGTTCAGAGACCCAGTACTTC.

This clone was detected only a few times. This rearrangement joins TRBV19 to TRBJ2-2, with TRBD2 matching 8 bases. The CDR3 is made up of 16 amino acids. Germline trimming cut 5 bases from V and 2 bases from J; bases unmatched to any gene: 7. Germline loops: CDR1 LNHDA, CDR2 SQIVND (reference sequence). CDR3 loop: CASSSRGGSNTGELFF. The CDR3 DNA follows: TGTGCCAGTAGTTCCCGGGGGGGGTCAAACACCGGGGAGCTGTTTTTT.

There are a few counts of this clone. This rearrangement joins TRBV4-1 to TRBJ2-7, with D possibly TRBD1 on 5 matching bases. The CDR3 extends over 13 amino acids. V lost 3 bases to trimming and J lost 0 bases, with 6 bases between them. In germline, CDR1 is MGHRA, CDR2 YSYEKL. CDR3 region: CASSHRASYEQYF. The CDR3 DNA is TGCGCCAGCAGCCACAGGGCCTCCTACGAGCAGTACTTC.

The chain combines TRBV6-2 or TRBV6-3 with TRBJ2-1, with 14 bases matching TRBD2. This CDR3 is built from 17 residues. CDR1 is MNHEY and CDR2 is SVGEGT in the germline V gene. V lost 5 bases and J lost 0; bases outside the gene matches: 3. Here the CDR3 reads CASSPGTSGSSYNEQFF. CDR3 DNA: TGTGCCAGCAGTCCCGGGACTAGCGGGAGCTCCTACAATGAGCAGTTCTTC.

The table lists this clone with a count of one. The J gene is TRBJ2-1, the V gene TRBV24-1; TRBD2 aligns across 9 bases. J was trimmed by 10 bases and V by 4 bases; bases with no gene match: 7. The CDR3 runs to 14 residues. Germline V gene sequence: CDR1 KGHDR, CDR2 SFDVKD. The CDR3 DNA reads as TGTGCCACCAGTGACCCCGGGACTAGCCTCGAGCAGTTCTTC. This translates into CATSDPGTSLEQFF.

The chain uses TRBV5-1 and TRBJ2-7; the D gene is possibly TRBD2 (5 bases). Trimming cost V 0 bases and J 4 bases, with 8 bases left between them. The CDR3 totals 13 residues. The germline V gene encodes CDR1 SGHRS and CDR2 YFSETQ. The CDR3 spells CASSLGLFYEQYF. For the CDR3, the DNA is TGCGCCAGCAGCTTGGGACTATTTTACGAGCAGTACTTC.

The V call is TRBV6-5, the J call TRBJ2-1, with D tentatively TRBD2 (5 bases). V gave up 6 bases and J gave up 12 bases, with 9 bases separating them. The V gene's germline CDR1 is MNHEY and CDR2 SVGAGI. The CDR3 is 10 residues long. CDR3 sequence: CASRRGWQFF. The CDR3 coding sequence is TGTGCCAGCAGAAGAGGGTGGCAGTTCTTC.